This T cell receptor (beta chain) was sequenced for a study of monozygotic twins with cystic fibrosis. Study observations and caveats: In 13 of 16 pairs, V gene usage was closest to the co-twin's. Age, concordance and disease severity did not associate with shared CDR3 numbers. Median Simpson clonality of 0.0095 suggested naive T cells predominated. Monozygotic CF twin pairs shared significantly more nucleotide-identical clonotypes than unrelated CF individuals did.

The germline V gene encodes CDR1 SQVTM and CDR2 ANQGSEA. Trimming took off 1 base at V and 6 bases at J, with 9 bases between the two ends. CDR3 length: 12 residues. Generated by immunoSEQ multiplex PCR, the TCRdb table keeps only in-frame clones and is missing some. The table includes almost 20,000 clones, 75% to 95% detected once. Turning to this clone: Its antigen is undetermined.

This sequence was found in a girl under 10 years old with cystic fibrosis. This chain connects TRBV29-1 to TRBJ1-2; the D is unclear. Sequencing used blood. CDR3 in amino acids: CSVEGEVNGYTF. The CDR3 DNA is TGCAGCGTTGAAGGTGAAGTGAATGGCTACACCTTC.